The 2 T cell receptor beta chains below come from one sample, sequenced in a study of blood T cell repertoires in COVID-19 (dated by TCRdb to 2018 to 2021). The library was obtained by the immunoSEQ multiplex PCR assay. Sourced from immuneACCESS, this table was stored by TCRdb with only in-frame sequences that have V and J called. A share of the clones is absent; for the studies checked, an unresolved V gene accounts for under half, and the remainder has no known explanation. The sample profile shows fewer than 250,000 clones; approximately 87% of them were found once. The top ten constitute 0.6% to 0.9% of the sample. What was sequenced was peripheral blood. These receptor sequences come from a woman in her seventies with acute or convalescent COVID-19.

This CDR3 is CASSLKGLAGVSTDTQYF. The CDR3 DNA follows: TGTGCCAGCAGCTTGAAGGGGCTAGCGGGAGTGAGCACAGATACGCAGTATTTT. V usage is TRBV5-4 and J usage is TRBJ2-3, with 10 nucleotides matching TRBD2. The CDR3 has 18 residues. With V trimmed by 1 base and J by 0 bases, 8 bases remained unmatched. CDR1 is SGHNT and CDR2 is YYREEE in the germline V gene (reference sequence).

The chain uses TRBV19 and TRBJ2-3; 10 positions match TRBD1. Germline-derived CDR1 and CDR2 are LNHDA and SQIVND (reference sequence). The CDR3 is 16 residues long. V dropped 0 bases and J dropped 1; count of bases not matched to a gene: 1. CDR3 coding DNA: TGTGCCAGTAGTATAGATGGGACAGGGGGCACAGATACGCAGTATTTT. Protein sequence: CASSIDGTGGTDTQYF.